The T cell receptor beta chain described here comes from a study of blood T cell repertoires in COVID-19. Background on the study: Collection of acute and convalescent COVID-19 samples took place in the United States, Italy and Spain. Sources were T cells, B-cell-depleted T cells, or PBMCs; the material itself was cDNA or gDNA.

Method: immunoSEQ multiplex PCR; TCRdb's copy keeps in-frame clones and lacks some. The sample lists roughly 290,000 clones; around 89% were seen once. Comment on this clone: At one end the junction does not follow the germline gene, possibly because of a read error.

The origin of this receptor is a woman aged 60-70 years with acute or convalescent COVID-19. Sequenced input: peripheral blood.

This CDR3 reads CASSLAAQETQYF. The CDR3 bases are TGTGCCAGCAGTCTAGCGGCCCAAGAGACCCAGTACTTC. This sequence joins TRBV12-3 or TRBV12-4 and TRBJ2-5; 7 nucleotides agree with TRBD2. There are 13 residues in the CDR3.